These 25 T cell receptor beta chains share one sample of origin, sequenced in a study of regulatory T cells in long-lasting Graves disease. Time point of the sample: newly diagnosed GD, antithyroid drugs for less than 3 months. The TCR library used RNA extracted from PBMCs. The TCR beta library used iRepertoire HTBI primers with Arm-PCR amplification of CDR3. TCRdb processed the multiplex PCR reads anew with MiXCR; each CDR3 protein has one entry. The sample has about 470,000 distinct CDR3 sequences; around 16% are singletons. Another study also made use of these data, one on T cells in Graves' hyperthyroidism and ophthalmopathy.

The specimen was peripheral blood mononuclear cells (PBMCs), collected at new diagnosis, from a patient treated with antithyroid drugs. The source is a man in his forties or fifties with Graves disease.

This chain links TRBV12-3 or TRBV12-4 with TRBJ2-2, with TRBD1 matching over 7 bases. With 5 bases clipped from V and 8 bases from J, the junction kept 11 bases outside the gene matches. The CDR3 extends over 15 amino acids. CDR3 bases: TGTGCCAGCAGTCAACGACAGGGAAGGGCGGGGGAGCTGTTTTTT. This encodes CASSQRQGRAGELFF.

This chain connects TRBV20-1 to TRBJ1-2, with D possibly TRBD1 on 5 matching bases. There are 11 residues in the CDR3. Trimming took 5 bases from V and 5 from J, leaving 9 bases between them. The germline V gene has CDR1 DFQATT and CDR2 SNEGSKA (reference sequence). The CDR3 nucleotides are TGCAGTGCTCTCCGACAGTATGGCTACACCTTC. This codes for CSALRQYGYTF.

This chain joins TRBV29-1 and TRBJ2-2; D not resolved. CDR1 is SQVTM and CDR2 is ANQGSEA in the germline V gene. V was cut by 3 bases and J by 2 bases, with 7 bases left in between. This CDR3 contains 13 residues. The DNA of the CDR3 is TGCAGCGTTGAGAGTGGAAACACCGGGGAGCTGTTTTTT. Translation gives CSVESGNTGELFF.

This clonotype was seen ten or more times. This chain links TRBV2 with TRBJ2-7; 13 nucleotides align to TRBD2. Trimming removed 6 bases from V and 7 bases from J; junction bases left unmatched: 6. CDR1 is SNHLY, CDR2 FYNNEI, per germline. The CDR3 has 14 amino acids. CDR3 residues: CASRGLAGAFEQYF. The CDR3 nucleotides are TGTGCCAGCAGAGGACTAGCGGGGGCCTTTGAGCAGTACTTC.

There are many counts of this clonotype. As DNA, the CDR3 is TGTGCCAGCAGTTTATGGAGTGGGGCCGGGGAGCTGTTTTTT. As protein: CASSLWSGAGELFF. The genes are TRBV27 and TRBJ2-2, with D hard to call. CDR3 length equals 14 residues. Germline CDR1 MNHEY, CDR2 SMNVEV (reference sequence). The germline V and J ends were trimmed by 1 base and 6 bases, with 9 bases remaining between them.

In its sample, this clonotype was seen many times. The chain has TRBV24-1 and TRBJ2-5; 9 nucleotides line up with TRBD1. The germline V gene encodes CDR1 KGHDR and CDR2 SFDVKD. This CDR3 is 15 amino acids long. With V trimmed by 3 bases and J by 5 bases, 6 bases remained unmatched. CDR3: CATSDVTGGGETQYF. The CDR3 DNA follows: TGTGCCACCAGTGATGTGACAGGGGGAGGGGAGACCCAGTACTTC.

This clonotype was found many times. The genes are TRBV5-1 and TRBJ1-4; possible D gene TRBD1, 5 bases. V lost 4 bases and J lost 1, with 17 bases in between. Germline V CDR1 and CDR2: SGHRS, YFSETQ. The CDR3 consists of 17 residues. CDR3 nucleotides: TGCGCCAGCAGCCCGGGAAATGCCAGGGTAACTAATGAAAAACTGTTTTTT. It codes for CASSPGNARVTNEKLFF.

This clonotype was observed at least ten times. The J gene is TRBJ2-1, the V gene TRBV20-1; no reliable D call. CDR1 is DFQATT, CDR2 SNEGSKA, per germline (reference sequence). V dropped 2 bases and J dropped 4 bases, with 12 bases sitting between them. The CDR3 has 14 amino acids. The CDR3 sequence is CSARHSPRYNEQFF. CDR3 in DNA: TGCAGTGCTAGACACTCCCCCAGGTACAATGAGCAGTTCTTC.

This clonotype was counted many times. V usage is TRBV20-1 and J usage is TRBJ2-5; D possibly corresponds to TRBD2 (5 bases). In germline, CDR1 is DFQATT, CDR2 SNEGSKA (reference sequence). The CDR3 has 12 residues. The V end was cut by 6 bases, the J end by 3 bases, with 11 bases between. The CDR3 DNA reads TGCAGTGCCGGACTCATTGAAGAGACCCAGTACTTC. Amino acids: CSAGLIEETQYF.

In its sample, this clonotype was seen a few times. The chain employs TRBV4-1 and TRBJ2-3, with TRBD2 as a possible D gene (5 bases). Trimming left V 3 bases short and J 5 bases short, with 15 bases between. Germline CDR1 and CDR2: MGHRA and YSYEKL. The CDR3 consists of 15 residues. The CDR3 here is CASSHGLVLGDTQYF. The CDR3, as DNA: TGCGCCAGCAGCCACGGACTCGTCCTGGGAGATACGCAGTATTTT.

This clonotype was seen repeatedly, ten times or more. J is TRBJ2-5 and V is TRBV20-1, with D possibly matching TRBD1 (6 bases). The V end lost 1 base, the J end lost 5 bases, and 14 bases lay between the germline ends. Germline values: CDR1 DFQATT, CDR2 SNEGSKA (reference sequence). The CDR3 has 14 amino acids. For the CDR3, the DNA is TGCAGTGCTAGAGGGGCAGGGGCGAGGGAGACCCAGTACTTC. Translated, it gives CSARGAGARETQYF.

Details on this clonotype: A single base separates this from a much larger clone, so it may be a read error. The genes are TRBV7-3 and TRBJ2-7, with TRBD2 matching 7 bases. V lost 6 bases and J lost 5; bases outside the gene matches: 13. Germline V gene lookup returns CDR1 SGHTA and CDR2 FQGTGA. CDR3 length equals 15 residues. The CDR3 region has the DNA TGTGCCAGCAGTAGTACGGCTAGCGGAACCCACGAGCAGTACTTC. It yields the protein CASSSTASGTHEQYF.

Many counts were recorded for this clonotype. J is TRBJ1-2 and V is TRBV28; D remains unclear. Germline V gene sequence: CDR1 MDHEN, CDR2 SYDVKM. The CDR3 is 13 amino acids. The ends were cut back, 6 bases at V and 4 bases at J, with 12 bases in the middle. In nucleotides, the CDR3 is TGTGCCAGCAGCTTGGGTACAACCTATGGCTACACCTTC. Amino acid sequence: CASSLGTTYGYTF.

This chain joins TRBV18 and TRBJ2-5; a possible D gene is TRBD2 (6 bases). Per germline, CDR1 KGHSH and CDR2 LQKENI. This CDR3 has 16 amino acids. Trimming took off 2 bases at V and 7 bases at J, with 20 bases between the two ends. The CDR3 is CASSPSPGTEGRTQYF. CDR3 coding DNA: TGTGCCAGCTCACCAAGCCCCGGGACGGAGGGGAGGACCCAGTACTTC.

This clonotype occurred many times. The J gene is TRBJ2-7, the V gene TRBV6-1; D call uncertain. The V end was cut by 5 bases, the J end by 3 bases, with 14 bases between. Germline CDR1 is MNHNS and CDR2 is SASEGT. CDR3 length: 14 amino acids. CDR3 in amino acids: CASSIRTFNYEQYF. The CDR3, as DNA: TGTGCCAGCAGTATACGGACGTTTAACTACGAGCAGTACTTC.

A word on this clonotype: This may come from a read error, since a much larger clone is one base off. The chain recombines TRBV28 with TRBJ2-1; tentatively, D is TRBD2 (5 bases). The CDR3 runs 14 residues. Germline V gives CDR1 MDHEN, CDR2 SYDVKM. The V end was cut by 7 bases, the J end by 10 bases, with 20 bases between. DNA of the CDR3: TGTGCCAGCATTCGGGATAGGGTAACCTACGAGCAGTTCTTC. This codes for CASIRDRVTYEQFF.

This clonotype was found a few times. The rearrangement uses TRBV18 and TRBJ1-6; D remains ambiguous. Germline assignment: CDR1 KGHSH and CDR2 LQKENI. There are 15 residues in the CDR3. The V and J ends lost 1 base and 10 bases respectively, with 14 bases between them. The CDR3 DNA sequence: TGTGCCAGCTCACCACTTCGGCAGCGGGAGTCACCCCTCCACTTT. As protein: CASSPLRQRESPLHF.

This clonotype was seen only a few times. The rearrangement uses TRBV12-3 or TRBV12-4 and TRBJ2-2; the D gene is possibly TRBD1 (6 bases). The germline V and J ends were trimmed by 3 bases and 3 bases, with 11 bases remaining between them. The CDR3 runs to 15 residues. CDR3 in DNA: TGTGCCAGCAGTTTTCAGGGGAAGGACACCGGGGAGCTGTTTTTT. Translation: CASSFQGKDTGELFF.

This clonotype was found many times. J is TRBJ2-7 and V is TRBV30; D gene ambiguous. Trimming pared 0 bases from V and 5 bases from J, leaving 11 bases between. Germline loops: CDR1 GTSNPN, CDR2 SVGIG (reference sequence). The CDR3 covers 13 residues. This CDR3 is CAWSVPGFHEQYF. Written as DNA, the CDR3 is TGTGCCTGGAGTGTACCAGGCTTCCACGAGCAGTACTTC. The full variable domain, rest sourced from reference TRBV30 and TRBJ2-7, is SQTIHQWPATLVQPVGSPLSLECTVEGTSNPNLYWYRQAAGRGLQLLFYSVGIGQISSEVPQNLSASRPQDRQFILSSKKLLLSDSGFYLCAWSVPGFHEQYFGPGTRLTVT.

This clonotype was recorded a few times. The chain couples TRBV9 to TRBJ1-5; D is uncertain. The CDR3 totals 15 residues. Trimming cost V 0 bases and J 4 bases, with 11 bases left between them. Looked up from germline, CDR1 is SGDLS and CDR2 is YYNGEE. The CDR3 DNA reads TGTGCCAGCAGCGTAGGGGTTGGGGAAAATCAGCCCCAGCATTTT. Its translation is CASSVGVGENQPQHF.

This clonotype was counted only a few times. This chain connects TRBV20-1 to TRBJ2-2, with a tentative D call TRBD1 (6 bases). This CDR3 comprises 17 residues. CDR1 and CDR2 (germline): DFQATT, SNEGSKA (reference sequence). V was clipped by 0 bases and J by 7 bases, with 21 bases between them. CDR3 loop: CSARDRLGTRSSGELFF. CDR3 sequence (DNA): TGCAGTGCTAGAGATCGGTTGGGGACAAGGTCGAGCGGGGAGCTGTTTTTT.

This clonotype was seen ten or more times. This chain joins TRBV29-1 and TRBJ2-3; 7 bases fit TRBD1. V shed 7 bases and J 3 bases; nucleotides not matched to a gene: 10. Germline CDR1 is SQVTM and CDR2 is ANQGSEA. CDR3 length: 14 amino acids. CDR3 residues: CSARRSQGTDTQYF. The CDR3 coding sequence is TGCAGCGCTAGAAGGTCACAGGGGACAGATACGCAGTATTTT.

The genes are TRBV3-1 and TRBJ2-7, with D perhaps matching TRBD2 (5 bases). The ends were cut back, 2 bases at V and 4 bases at J, with 12 bases in the middle. Germline CDR1 is LGHDT and CDR2 is YNNKEL (reference sequence). This CDR3 has 14 residues. This CDR3 is CASSQLVGAYEQYF. CDR3 sequence (DNA): TGTGCCAGCAGCCAACTCGTGGGAGCATACGAGCAGTACTTC.

The V call is TRBV12-3 or TRBV12-4, the J call TRBJ2-1; tentatively, D is TRBD2 (5 bases). The V end was cut by 8 bases, the J end by 7 bases, with 12 bases between. This CDR3 comprises 12 residues. CDR3 DNA: TGTGCCAGCGGTGAAACTAGGAATGAGCAGTTCTTC. Translation: CASGETRNEQFF.

This chain connects TRBV19 to TRBJ2-4; TRBD1 agrees at 10 bases. V lost 5 bases to trimming and J lost 0 bases; unmatched junction nucleotides: 10. This CDR3 contains 18 residues. The germline gives CDR1 LNHDA, CDR2 SQIVND (reference sequence). The CDR3 DNA is TGTGCCAGTAGTCCCCGGGACAGGGGAAGTGTAGCCAAAAACATTCAGTACTTC. As protein: CASSPRDRGSVAKNIQYF. Filled out from reference TRBV19 and TRBJ2-4, the complete variable domain reads DGGITQSPKYLFRKEGQNVTLSCEQNLNHDAMYWYRQDPGQGLRLIYYSQIVNDFQKGDIAEGYSVSREKKESFPLTVTSAQKNPTAFYLCASSPRDRGSVAKNIQYFGAGTRLSVL.